This is a list of T cell receptor beta chains from one sample in a study of blood T cells in healthy people across ages. TCRdb re-called the 5' RACE reads with MiXCR, one entry per CDR3 protein. Of around 780,000 distinct CDR3 sequences listed, approximately 53% are singletons. The material sequenced was blood. The receptors stem from a man in his forties or fifties in good health. Both conserved end residues are trimmed from each CDR3. The D gene is left open where the match is weak.

j_call,v_call,d_call,cdr3_length,cdr3_aa
TRBJ1-5,TRBV15,.,11,ATSREVNQPQH
TRBJ2-1,TRBV7-2,.,11,ASSLDLVGEQF
TRBJ2-2,TRBV29-1,.,10,SAVVSAGELF
TRBJ1-1,TRBV20-1,.,12,SARDNREYTEAF
TRBJ1-2,TRBV28,.,12,ASSLGGQGYGYT
TRBJ2-5,TRBV3-1,.,14,ASSQDKRTTYERQY
TRBJ2-5,TRBV14,.,15,ASSQDEIASGWETQY
TRBJ2-5,TRBV28,TRBD1,14,ASSFGTVDQGETQY
TRBJ1-4,TRBV9,TRBD1,12,ASSVDRGPEKLF
TRBJ1-5,TRBV3-1,.,11,ASSQDRYQPQH
TRBJ1-2,TRBV27,.,12,ASSLTDTGYGYT
TRBJ1-4,TRBV29-1,.,12,SVEQTGRNEKLF
TRBJ2-1,TRBV7-9,TRBD2,15,ASITVGPSGYYNEQF
TRBJ2-1,TRBV15,.,13,ATSRVSFLGDEQF
TRBJ2-3,TRBV6-2/TRBV6-3,.,11,ASVNTGTDTQY
TRBJ1-2,TRBV7-2,.,12,ASSLAVTGNGYT
TRBJ2-1,TRBV20-1,.,11,SARVTAEETQF
TRBJ2-7,TRBV6-2/TRBV6-3,TRBD2,14,ASSSPISGRVYEQY
TRBJ2-7,TRBV9,TRBD2,14,ASSVQPGLVNNEQY
TRBJ2-5,TRBV5-1,TRBD1,13,ASSTPGQAGETQY
TRBJ1-1,TRBV9,.,13,ASSVGALGATEAF
.,TRBV4-1,.,14,ASSQGISRGAHEQY
TRBJ1-2,TRBV10-3,.,10,AISEGSYGYT
TRBJ2-3,TRBV5-6,.,14,ASSFKDGRGLDTQY
TRBJ1-2,TRBV4-3,.,12,ASSQDRAGESYT
TRBJ2-3,TRBV5-1,TRBD2,14,ASSAELAGAEDTQY
TRBJ2-1,TRBV5-1,TRBD2,13,ASRNSGTSANEQF
TRBJ2-3,TRBV20-1,.,15,SAISRDGGLGTDTQY
TRBJ1-2,TRBV14,.,12,ASSQETDFYGYT
TRBJ1-2,TRBV27,TRBD1,12,ASRPTGEGSGYT
TRBJ2-5,TRBV9,TRBD1,12,ASSPGQALGTQY
TRBJ2-7,TRBV10-3,TRBD1,14,AISESTGMETIEQY
TRBJ2-5,TRBV29-1,.,14,SVEDWQGPIKQTQY
TRBJ2-7,TRBV25-1,.,14,ASSDSGGGPKDEQY
TRBJ2-7,TRBV4-1,TRBD2,16,ASSQGTFGGDRTYEQY
TRBJ2-3,TRBV4-2,TRBD2,15,ASSQDLLAAITDTQY
TRBJ1-4,TRBV6-5,.,13,ASSYGGVLDEKLF
TRBJ2-5,TRBV6-6,.,8,ARSQETQY
TRBJ2-3,TRBV6-5,.,14,ASSYSNRPSTDTQY
TRBJ2-6,TRBV24-1,.,13,ATSATNSGANVLT
TRBJ2-7,TRBV20-1,TRBD1,10,SARRTGDEQY
TRBJ2-3,TRBV29-1,.,11,SVEAGTTDTQY
TRBJ2-1,TRBV7-3,TRBD2,15,ASSLKGAGGLGDTQF
TRBJ1-6,TRBV6-5,.,11,ASSYSADSPLH
TRBJ2-3,TRBV24-1,TRBD2,12,ATTPSGEGDTQY
.,TRBV4-2,.,12,ASSQVGGGYEQY
TRBJ2-3,TRBV11-2,.,12,ASSLNPRGDTQY
TRBJ2-3,TRBV27,.,12,ASQVGGTRDTQY
TRBJ2-4,TRBV27,.,14,ASSLWEQGRRNIQY
TRBJ2-2,TRBV28,.,13,ASSLYSHIPGELF
TRBJ2-6,TRBV28,TRBD1,16,ASSSRLWDSSGANVLT
TRBJ2-7,TRBV9,TRBD2,14,ASSPLLAGVYNEQY
TRBJ2-2,TRBV2,.,14,ASSAKTDINTGELF
TRBJ2-3,TRBV12-3/TRBV12-4,.,6,ATDTQY
TRBJ2-1,TRBV7-2,.,13,ASSLAHETYNEQF